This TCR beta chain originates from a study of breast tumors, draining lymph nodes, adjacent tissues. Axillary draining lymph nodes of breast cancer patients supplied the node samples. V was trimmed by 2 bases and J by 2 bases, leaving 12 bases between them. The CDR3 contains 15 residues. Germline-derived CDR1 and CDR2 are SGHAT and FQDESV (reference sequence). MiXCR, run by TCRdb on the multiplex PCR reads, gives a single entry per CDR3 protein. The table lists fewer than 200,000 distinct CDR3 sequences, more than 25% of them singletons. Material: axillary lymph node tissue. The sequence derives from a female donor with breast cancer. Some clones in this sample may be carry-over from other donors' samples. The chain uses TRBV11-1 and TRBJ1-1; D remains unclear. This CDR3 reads CASSLRLGTNTEAFF. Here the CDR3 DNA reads TGTGCCAGCAGCTTAAGGTTGGGAACTAACACTGAAGCTTTCTTT.